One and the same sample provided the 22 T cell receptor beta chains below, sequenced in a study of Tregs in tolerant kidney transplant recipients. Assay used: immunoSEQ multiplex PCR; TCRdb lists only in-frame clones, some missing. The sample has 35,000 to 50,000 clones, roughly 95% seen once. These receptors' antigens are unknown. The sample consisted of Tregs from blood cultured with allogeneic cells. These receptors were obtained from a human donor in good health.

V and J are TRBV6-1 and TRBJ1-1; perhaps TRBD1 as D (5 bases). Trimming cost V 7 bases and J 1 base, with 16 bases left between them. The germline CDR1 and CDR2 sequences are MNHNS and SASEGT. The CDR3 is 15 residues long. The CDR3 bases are TGTGCCAGCACCGCAGTGATTGGGACGAACACTGAAGCTTTCTTT. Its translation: CASTAVIGTNTEAFF.

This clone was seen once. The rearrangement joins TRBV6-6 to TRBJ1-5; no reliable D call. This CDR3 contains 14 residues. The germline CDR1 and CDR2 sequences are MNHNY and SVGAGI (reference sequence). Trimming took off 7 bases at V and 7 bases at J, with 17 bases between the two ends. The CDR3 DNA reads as TGTGCCAGCACCTCGCCGGGGAAAGAACAGCCCCAGCATTTT. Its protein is CASTSPGKEQPQHF.

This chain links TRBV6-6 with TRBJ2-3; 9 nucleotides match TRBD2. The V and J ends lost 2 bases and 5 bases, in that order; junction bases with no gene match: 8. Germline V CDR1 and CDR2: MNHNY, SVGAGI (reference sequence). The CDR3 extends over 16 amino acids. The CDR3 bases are TGTGCCAGCAGTTACGTGCTAGCGGGGCTATTAGATACGCAGTATTTT. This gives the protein CASSYVLAGLLDTQYF.

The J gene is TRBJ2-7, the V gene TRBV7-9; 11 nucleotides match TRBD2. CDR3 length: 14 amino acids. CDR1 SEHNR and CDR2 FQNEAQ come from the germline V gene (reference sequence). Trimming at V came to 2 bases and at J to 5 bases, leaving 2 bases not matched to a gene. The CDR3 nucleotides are TGTGCCAGCAGCTTACTAGCGGGAGGAGACGAGCAGTACTTC. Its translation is CASSLLAGGDEQYF.

The CDR3 loop is CASSPNPDSPLHF. The CDR3 nucleotides are TGTGCCAGCTCCCCAAATCCCGACTCACCCCTCCACTTT. The chain recombines TRBV18 with TRBJ1-6, with D unresolved. The CDR3 extends over 13 amino acids. V was shortened by 6 bases and J by 10 bases, with 13 bases between the two germline ends. Germline V lookup: CDR1 KGHSH, CDR2 LQKENI.

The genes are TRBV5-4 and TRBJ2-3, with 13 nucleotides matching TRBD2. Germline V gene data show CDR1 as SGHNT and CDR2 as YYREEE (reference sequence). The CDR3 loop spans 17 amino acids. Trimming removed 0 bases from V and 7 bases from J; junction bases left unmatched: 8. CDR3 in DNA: TGTGCCAGCAGCTTGGTTCCACTAGCGGGAGGGCTAAATACGCAGTATTTT. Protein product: CASSLVPLAGGLNTQYF.

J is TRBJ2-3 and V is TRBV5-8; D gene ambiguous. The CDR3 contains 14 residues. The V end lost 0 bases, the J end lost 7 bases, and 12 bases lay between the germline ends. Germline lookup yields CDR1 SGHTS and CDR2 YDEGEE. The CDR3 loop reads CASSLVGQRYTQYF. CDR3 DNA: TGTGCCAGCAGCTTGGTAGGCCAGCGATATACGCAGTATTTT.

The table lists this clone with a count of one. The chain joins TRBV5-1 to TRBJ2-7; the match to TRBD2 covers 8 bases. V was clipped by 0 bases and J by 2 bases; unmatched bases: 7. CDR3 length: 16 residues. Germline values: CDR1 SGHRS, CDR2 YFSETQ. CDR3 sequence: CASSLVASGHTYEQYF. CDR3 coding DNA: TGCGCCAGCAGCTTGGTAGCTAGCGGGCACACCTACGAGCAGTACTTC.

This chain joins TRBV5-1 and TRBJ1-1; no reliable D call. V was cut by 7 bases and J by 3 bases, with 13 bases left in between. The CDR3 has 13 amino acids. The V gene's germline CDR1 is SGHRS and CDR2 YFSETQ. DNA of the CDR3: TGCGCCAGCGTCGGTTCCATGGACACTGAAGCTTTCTTT. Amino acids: CASVGSMDTEAFF.

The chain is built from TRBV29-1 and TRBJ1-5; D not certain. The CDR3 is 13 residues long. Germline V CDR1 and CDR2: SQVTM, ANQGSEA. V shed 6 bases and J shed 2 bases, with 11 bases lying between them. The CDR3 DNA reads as TGCAGCGTGGCCAAAGATGGCAATCAGCCCCAGCATTTT. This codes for CSVAKDGNQPQHF.

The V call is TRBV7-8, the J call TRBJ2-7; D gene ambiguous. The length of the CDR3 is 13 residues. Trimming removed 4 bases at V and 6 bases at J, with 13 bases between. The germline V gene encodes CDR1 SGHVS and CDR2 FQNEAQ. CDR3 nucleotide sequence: TGTGCCAGCAGCTACCTCCCCCACTTCGAGCAGTACTTC. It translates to CASSYLPHFEQYF.

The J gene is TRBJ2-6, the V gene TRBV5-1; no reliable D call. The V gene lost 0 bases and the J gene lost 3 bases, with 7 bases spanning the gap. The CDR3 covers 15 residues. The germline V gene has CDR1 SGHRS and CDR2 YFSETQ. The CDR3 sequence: CASSLVVGGANVLTF. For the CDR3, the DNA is TGCGCCAGCAGCTTGGTGGTAGGTGGGGCCAACGTCCTGACTTTC.

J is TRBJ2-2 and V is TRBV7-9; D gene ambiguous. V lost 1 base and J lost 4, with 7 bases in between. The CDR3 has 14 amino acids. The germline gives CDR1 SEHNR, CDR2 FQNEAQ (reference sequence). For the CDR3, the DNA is TGTGCCAGCAGCTTAGGATTTAGCACCGGGGAGCTGTTTTTT. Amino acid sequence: CASSLGFSTGELFF.

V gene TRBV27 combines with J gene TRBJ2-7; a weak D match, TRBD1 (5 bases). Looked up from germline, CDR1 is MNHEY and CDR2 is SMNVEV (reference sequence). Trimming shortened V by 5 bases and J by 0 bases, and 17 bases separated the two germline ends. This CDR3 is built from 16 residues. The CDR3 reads CASSRSFRRGSYEQYF. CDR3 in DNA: TGTGCCAGCAGTCGCTCCTTCCGAAGGGGCTCCTACGAGCAGTACTTC.

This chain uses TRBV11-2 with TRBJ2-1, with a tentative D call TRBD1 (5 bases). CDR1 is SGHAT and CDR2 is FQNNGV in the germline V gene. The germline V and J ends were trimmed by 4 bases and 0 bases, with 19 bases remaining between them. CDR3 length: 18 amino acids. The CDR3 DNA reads TGTGCCAGCAGCTCTCGTTGGGGCGACTGGAGCTCCTACAATGAGCAGTTCTTC. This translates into CASSSRWGDWSSYNEQFF.

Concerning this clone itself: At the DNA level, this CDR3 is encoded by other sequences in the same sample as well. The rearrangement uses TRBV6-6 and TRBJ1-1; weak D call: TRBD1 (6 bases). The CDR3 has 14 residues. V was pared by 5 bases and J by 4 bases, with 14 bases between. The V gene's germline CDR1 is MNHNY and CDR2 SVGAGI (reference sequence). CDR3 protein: CASSITGSFTEAFF. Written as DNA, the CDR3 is TGTGCCAGCAGTATTACAGGGTCTTTCACTGAAGCTTTCTTT.

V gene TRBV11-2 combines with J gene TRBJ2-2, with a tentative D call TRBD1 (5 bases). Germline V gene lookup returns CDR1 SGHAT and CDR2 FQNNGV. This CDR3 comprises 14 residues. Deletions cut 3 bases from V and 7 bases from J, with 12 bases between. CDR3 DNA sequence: TGTGCCAGCAGCTTTTACAGGCTGGGCGGGGAGCTGTTTTTT. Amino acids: CASSFYRLGGELFF. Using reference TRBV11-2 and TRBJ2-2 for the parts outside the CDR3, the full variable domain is EAGVAQSPRYKIIEKRQSVAFWCNPISGHATLYWYQQILGQGPKLLIQFQNNGVVDDSQLPKDRFSAERLKGVDSTLKIQPAKLEDSAVYLCASSFYRLGGELFFGEGSRLTVL.

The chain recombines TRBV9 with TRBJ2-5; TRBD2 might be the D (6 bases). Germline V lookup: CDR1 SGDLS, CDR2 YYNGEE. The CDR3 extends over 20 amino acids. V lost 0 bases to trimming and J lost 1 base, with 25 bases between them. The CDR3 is CASSVATPGLHQPTQETQYF. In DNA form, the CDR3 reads TGTGCCAGCAGCGTAGCTACCCCGGGACTCCACCAACCAACCCAAGAGACCCAGTACTTC.

The DNA for the CDR3 is TGTGCCAGCAGCTCAAATGGGGGAGCGGCAGATACGCAGTATTTT. Residues: CASSSNGGAADTQYF. This chain links TRBV11-3 with TRBJ2-3, with D perhaps being TRBD1 or TRBD2 (5 bases each). Germline V gives CDR1 SGHNT, CDR2 YENEEA. The V gene lost 4 bases and the J gene lost 4 bases, with 15 bases spanning the gap. This CDR3 has 15 residues.

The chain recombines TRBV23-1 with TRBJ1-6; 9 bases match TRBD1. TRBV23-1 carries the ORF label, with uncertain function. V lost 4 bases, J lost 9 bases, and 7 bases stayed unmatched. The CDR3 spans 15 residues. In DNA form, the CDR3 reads TGCGCCAGCAGTCTTTCCCGGGACAGGGCTTCACCCCTCCACTTT. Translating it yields CASSLSRDRASPLHF.

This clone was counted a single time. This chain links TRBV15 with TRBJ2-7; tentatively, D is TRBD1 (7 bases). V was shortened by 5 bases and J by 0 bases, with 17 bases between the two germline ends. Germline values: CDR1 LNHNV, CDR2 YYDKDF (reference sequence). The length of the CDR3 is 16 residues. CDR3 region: CATSRARGDASYEQYF. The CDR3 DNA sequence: TGTGCCACCAGCCGGGCCAGGGGGGACGCCTCCTACGAGCAGTACTTC. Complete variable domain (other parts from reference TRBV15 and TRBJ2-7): DAMVIQNPRYQVTQFGKPVTLSCSQTLNHNVMYWYQQKSSQAPKLLFHYYDKDFNNEADTPDNFQSRRPNTSFCFLDIRSPGLGDTAMYLCATSRARGDASYEQYFGPGTRLTVT.

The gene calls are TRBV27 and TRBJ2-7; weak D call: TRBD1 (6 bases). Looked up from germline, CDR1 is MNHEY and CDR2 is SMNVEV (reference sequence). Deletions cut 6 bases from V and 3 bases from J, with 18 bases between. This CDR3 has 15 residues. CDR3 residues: CASRQVWDTRYEQYF. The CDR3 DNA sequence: TGTGCCAGCAGACAAGTATGGGACACTCGCTACGAGCAGTACTTC.